The entry below describes one TCR beta chain. The antigen is undetermined. Germline is not matched at one junction end, which may reflect a read error. Germline V gives CDR1 SSHAT, CDR2 FNYEAQ (reference sequence). The CDR3 extends over 15 amino acids. These data belong to a study of CD8 T cells in ankylosing spondylitis. Whole-study results and caveats: Typical of ankylosing spondylitis blood, it appeared, was a TCR beta motif of under 10 highly homologous variants.

TCRdb analysed the 5' RACE reads with MiXCR anew, one entry per CDR3 protein. The sample has hundreds of thousands of distinct CDR3 sequences, roughly 12% seen once. V usage is TRBV7-7 and J usage is TRBJ2-5; 10 bases agree with TRBD2. The sequencing sample was made of blood, either unsorted or a sorted T cell fraction (not recorded which). The sequence came from a male donor with ankylosing spondylitis. The CDR3: CASSLTSGFQETQYF. CDR3 in DNA: TGTGCTAGCAGCTTGACTAGCGGGTTCCAAGAGACCCAGTACTTC.